Sequencing of this TCR beta chain was carried out in a study of blood T cell repertoires in COVID-19. This table comes from immunoSEQ multiplex PCR, and its TCRdb copy is limited to in-frame clones, with some not included. The profile covers more than 250,000 clones, with 80% to 90% appearing a single time and 1% taken by the ten largest. Germline V lookup: CDR1 LNHDA, CDR2 SQIVND (reference sequence). With 3 bases clipped from V and 7 bases from J, the junction kept 10 bases outside the gene matches. The CDR3 spans 16 residues. This sequence was found in a man aged 50 to 59 with active or convalescent COVID-19. The rearrangement uses TRBV19 and TRBJ2-2, with 8 bases matching TRBD1. The material sequenced was peripheral blood. The CDR3 coding sequence is TGTGCCAGTAGTATCGACCGGGACAGGCGTATCGGGGAGCTGTTTTTT. Its protein is CASSIDRDRRIGELFF.